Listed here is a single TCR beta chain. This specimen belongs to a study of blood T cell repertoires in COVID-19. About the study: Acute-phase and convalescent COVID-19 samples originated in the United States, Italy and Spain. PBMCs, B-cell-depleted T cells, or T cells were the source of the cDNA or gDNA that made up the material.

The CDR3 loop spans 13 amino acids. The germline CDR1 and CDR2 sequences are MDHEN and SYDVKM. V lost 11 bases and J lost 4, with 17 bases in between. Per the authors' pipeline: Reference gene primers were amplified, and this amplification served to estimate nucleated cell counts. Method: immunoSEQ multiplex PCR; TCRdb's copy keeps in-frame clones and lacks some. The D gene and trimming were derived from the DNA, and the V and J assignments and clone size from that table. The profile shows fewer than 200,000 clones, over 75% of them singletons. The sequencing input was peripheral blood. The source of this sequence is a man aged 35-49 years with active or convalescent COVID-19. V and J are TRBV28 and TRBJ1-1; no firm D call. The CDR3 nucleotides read TGTGCCTCGAACGAGGGTGGTTTCACTGAAGCTTTCTTT. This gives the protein CASNEGGFTEAFF.